One sample yielded the 3 T cell receptor beta chains listed below, sequenced in a study of T cell clonality in common variable immunodeficiency. Data came from immunoSEQ multiplex PCR; TCRdb stores just in-frame clones and leaves some out. In total the sample includes tens of thousands of clones, none of them seen once. The sequenced sample was peripheral blood mononuclear cells. All receptors derive from a person aged 18 to 75 in good health.

On this clone itself: The CDR3 extends 3 residues past the end of the read, so its final part is completed from the germline J gene. The chain has TRBV19 and TRBJ1-2; TRBD1 might be the D (6 bases). Germline V lookup: CDR1 LNHDA, CDR2 SQIVND (reference sequence). The CDR3 consists of 14 residues. The CDR3 is CASSLGAGIYDYTF. Partial CDR3 DNA: TGTGCCAGTAGTTTGGGGGCAGGGATCTACGAC.

This clone was picked up many times. From the germline J gene comes the end of the CDR3, since the read stops 3 residues before it. This chain joins TRBV5-1 and TRBJ2-7; 12 bases agree with TRBD1. The CDR3 spans 17 residues. J gave up 0 bases and V 1 base, and 5 bases lay outside the gene matches. Germline V CDR1 and CDR2: SGHRS, YFSETQ. The CDR3 region is CASSLFGTGGSSYEQYF. CDR3 bases read: TGCGCCAGCAGCTTGTTTGGGACAGGGGGCAGCTCCTACGAG.

This clone has ten or more counts. Sequencing ends 3 residues short of the CDR3 end; the germline J gene provides the rest. This sequence joins TRBV20-1 and TRBJ2-2; the D gene is possibly TRBD2 (5 bases). CDR1 and CDR2 from the germline V gene are DFQATT and SNEGSKA (reference sequence). The CDR3 has 15 residues. The CDR3 region is CSARDGNRGNEKLFF. The CDR3 bases that were read are TGCAGTGCTAGAGATGGGAACCGGGGTAATGAAAAG.